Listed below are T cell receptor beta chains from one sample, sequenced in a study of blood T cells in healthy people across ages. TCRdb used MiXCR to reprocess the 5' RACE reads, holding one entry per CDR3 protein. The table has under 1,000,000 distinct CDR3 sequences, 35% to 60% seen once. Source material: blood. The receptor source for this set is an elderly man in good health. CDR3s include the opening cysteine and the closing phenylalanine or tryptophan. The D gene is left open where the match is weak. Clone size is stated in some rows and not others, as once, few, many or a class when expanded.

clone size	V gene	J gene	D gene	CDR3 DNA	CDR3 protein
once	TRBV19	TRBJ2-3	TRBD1	TGTGCCAGTAGTATGGACAGGGTCACCGATACGCAGTATTTT	CASSMDRVTDTQYF
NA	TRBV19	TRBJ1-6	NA	TGTGCCAGTAGTAGAACCCCAGCCGCAACTAATTCACCCCTCCACTTT	CASSRTPAATNSPLHF
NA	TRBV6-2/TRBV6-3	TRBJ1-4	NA	TGTGCCAGCAGTTACCAGACGGCTAATGAAAAACTGTTTTTT	CASSYQTANEKLFF
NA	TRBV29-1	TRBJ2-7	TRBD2	TGCAGCGCGGTGACTAGCGGCGCCTACGAGCAGTACTTC	CSAVTSGAYEQYF
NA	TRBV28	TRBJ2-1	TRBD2	TGTGCCAGCAGTCCACGACTAGCGGGAGCAAATGAGCAGTTCTTC	CASSPRLAGANEQFF
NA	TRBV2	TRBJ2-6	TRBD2	TGTGCCAGCAGGCGGACTAGCGGGAGGGATGGCTCTGGGGCCAACGTCCTGACTTTC	CASRRTSGRDGSGANVLTF
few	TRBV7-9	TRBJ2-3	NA	TGTGCCAGCAGCTTATCAACAGGGTCAGATACGCAGTATTTT	CASSLSTGSDTQYF
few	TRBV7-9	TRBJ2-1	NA	TGTGCCAGCAGCTTAGTCCTGAGCTCCTACAATGAGCAGTTCTTC	CASSLVLSSYNEQFF
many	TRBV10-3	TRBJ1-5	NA	TGTGCCATTCGACAGGTTATTAATCAGCCCCAGCATTTT	CAIRQVINQPQHF
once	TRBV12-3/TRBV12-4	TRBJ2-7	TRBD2	TGTGCCAGCAGTTTACGTTGGGGGACTAGTGAGCAGTACTTC	CASSLRWGTSEQYF
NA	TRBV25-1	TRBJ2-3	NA	TGTGCCAGCAGTGATTTGCGGGCCCCACCCCAGACGCAGTATTTT	CASSDLRAPPQTQYF
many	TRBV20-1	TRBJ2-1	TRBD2	TGCAGTGCTATCCGCCTAGCGGGAGAAAGCAATGAGCAGTTCTTC	CSAIRLAGESNEQFF
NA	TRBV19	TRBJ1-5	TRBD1	TGTGCCAGTAGTTCCCTGGACAGGGTTTCCTCTCAGCCCCAGCATTTT	CASSSLDRVSSQPQHF
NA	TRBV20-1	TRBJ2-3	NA	TGCAGTGCCCCCGGACGGACCTACACAGATACGCAGTATTTT	CSAPGRTYTDTQYF
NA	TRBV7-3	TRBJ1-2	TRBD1	TGTGCCAGCAGCTTAAAGGGAGGGGACAGCGTCGACTATGGCTACACCTTC	CASSLKGGDSVDYGYTF
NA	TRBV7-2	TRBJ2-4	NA	TGTGCCAGCAGCTTGGGGGTCTTGAACATTCAGTACTTC	CASSLGVLNIQYF
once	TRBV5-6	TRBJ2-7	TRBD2	TGTGCTAGCAGCTTGGGGACTAGGGCCCACGAGCAGTACTTC	CASSLGTRAHEQYF
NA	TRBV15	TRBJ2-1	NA	TGTGCCACCAGCAGAGATCAGCCGCGGATTGGGGATGAGCAGTTCTTC	CATSRDQPRIGDEQFF
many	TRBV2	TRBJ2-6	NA	TGTGCCAGCAAGGAAACGCCCTCTGGGGCCAACGTCCTGACTTTC	CASKETPSGANVLTF
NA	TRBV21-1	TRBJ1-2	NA	TGTGCCAGCATCCTCCCTGGGGGGGCCTATCGAGCTAACTATGGCTACACCTTC	CASILPGGAYRANYGYTF
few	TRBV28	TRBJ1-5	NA	TGTGCCAGCAGTGACATAAATCAGCCCCAGCATTTT	CASSDINQPQHF
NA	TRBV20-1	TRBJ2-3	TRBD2	TGCAGTGCCGAGCGGACTAGCGGGAGGGGCACAGATACGCAGTATTTT	CSAERTSGRGTDTQYF
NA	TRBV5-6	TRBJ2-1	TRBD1	TGTGCCTGGACAGGGTTCGGAAATGAGCAGTTCTTC	CAWTGFGNEQFF
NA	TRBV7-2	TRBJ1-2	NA	TGTGCCAGCAGCTTCAACGGAGACTATGGCTACACCTTC	CASSFNGDYGYTF
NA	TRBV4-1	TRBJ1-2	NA	TGCGCCAGCAGCCAAGCGGGAGAATCAAGCGGGCGCAACTATGGCTACACCTTC	CASSQAGESSGRNYGYTF
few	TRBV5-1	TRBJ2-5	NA	TGCGCCAGCGTACCGACGGGTGGGGGAGAGACCCAGTACTTC	CASVPTGGGETQYF
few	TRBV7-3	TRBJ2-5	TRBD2	TGTGCCAGCAGCTTAGACGGGGGGTCGAGAGAGACCCAGTACTTC	CASSLDGGSRETQYF
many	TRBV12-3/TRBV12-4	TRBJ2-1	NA	TGTGCCAGCAGTCGAGAGCTGAGGCAGCAGTTCTTC	CASSRELRQQFF
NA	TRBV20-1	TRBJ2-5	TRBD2	TGCAGTGCCCCGGGTGGAGGGGCTACTGGCGGGAGGTATGAGCAGTACTTC	CSAPGGGATGGRYEQYF
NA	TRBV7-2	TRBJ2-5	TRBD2	TGTGCCAGCAGCTTATCAGGCGGGAGGGGGAAAGAGACCCAGTACTTC	CASSLSGGRGKETQYF
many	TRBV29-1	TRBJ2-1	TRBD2	TGCAGCGTTGAGATCGGGGGAAGTCTAGCGGGAGGTTACAATGAGCAGTTCTTC	CSVEIGGSLAGGYNEQFF
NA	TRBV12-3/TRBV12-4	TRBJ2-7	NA	TGTGCCAGCAGCTCCCAGCGGGCCAGCTCCTACGAGCAGTACTTC	CASSSQRASSYEQYF
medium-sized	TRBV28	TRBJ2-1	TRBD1	TGTGCCAGCAGTTTATACCGGGACAGGGTTGTGGATGAGCAGTTCTTC	CASSLYRDRVVDEQFF
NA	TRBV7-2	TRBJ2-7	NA	TGTGCCAGCAGGCGCGGGACCGCCAATGAGCAGTACTTC	CASRRGTANEQYF
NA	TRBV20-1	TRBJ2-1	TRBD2	TGCAGTGCTCTTACTAGCGGGACCCCATTTTTATACAATGAGCAGTTCTTC	CSALTSGTPFLYNEQFF
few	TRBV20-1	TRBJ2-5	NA	TGCAGTGCTAGAAGCGGGCCAGACTATTTTCTGGAGACCCAGTACTTC	CSARSGPDYFLETQYF
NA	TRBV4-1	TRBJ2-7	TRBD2	TGCGCCAGCAGCCAAGTAACTAGCGACGAGCAGTACTTC	CASSQVTSDEQYF
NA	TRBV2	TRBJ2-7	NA	TGTGCCAGCAGGGGGGATCCAGAGGGGGAGCAGTACTTC	CASRGDPEGEQYF
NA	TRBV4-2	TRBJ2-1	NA	TGTGCCAGCAGCCCCATTGTGACACCGGAGGGCACCGTGCAGTTCTTC	CASSPIVTPEGTVQFF
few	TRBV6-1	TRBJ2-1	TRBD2	TGTGCCAGCAATAGCCTAGCGGGAGGCAGCTCCTACAATGAGCAGTTCTTC	CASNSLAGGSSYNEQFF
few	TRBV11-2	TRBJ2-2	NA	TGTGCCAGCAGCTTAACGCTCGCGAACACCGGGGAGCTGTTTTTT	CASSLTLANTGELFF
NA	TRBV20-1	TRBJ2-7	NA	TGCAGTGCTAACCTTGGACAGACGCACTACGAGCAGTACTTC	CSANLGQTHYEQYF
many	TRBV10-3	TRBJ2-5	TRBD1	TGTGCCATCATGGGAGGACAGGGTCGGGGCGAGACCCAGTACTTC	CAIMGGQGRGETQYF
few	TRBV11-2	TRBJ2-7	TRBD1	TGTGCCAGCAGCAACCCGGGACAGGGGCACCCCGAGCAGTACTTC	CASSNPGQGHPEQYF
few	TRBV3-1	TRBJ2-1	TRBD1	TGTGCCAGCAGCCAAGTACCCGGGACAGGGTTACACAATGAGCAGTTCTTC	CASSQVPGTGLHNEQFF
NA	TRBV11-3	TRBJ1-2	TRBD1	TGTGCCAGCAGCCCCAGACAGGGAGCTAACTATGGCTACACCTTC	CASSPRQGANYGYTF